Following are 19 T cell receptor beta chains from one sample sequenced in a study of cytomegalovirus exposure and HLA in healthy donors. The PCR contained 60 Vbeta and 13 Jbeta primers. Repertoires were generated with immunoSEQ multiplex PCR, while TCRdb's copy carries only in-frame clones and drops some. The repertoire holds 100,000 to 150,000 clones, with about four fifths as singletons. Sequenced: PBMCs. These receptors all stem from a woman in her forties in good health and CMV-seropositive.

CDR3 amino acids: CASSVQDSSTDTQYF. DNA for the CDR3: TGCGCCAGCAGTGTCCAGGACAGTTCCACAGATACGCAGTATTTT. The rearrangement joins TRBV10-2 to TRBJ2-3; D possibly corresponds to TRBD1 (6 bases). This CDR3 comprises 15 residues. Trimming removed 4 bases at V and 2 bases at J, with 13 bases between. The germline V gene encodes CDR1 WSHSY and CDR2 SAAADI.

The rearrangement uses TRBV5-5 and TRBJ1-1; maybe TRBD1 (6 bases). The V end lost 3 bases, the J end lost 3 bases, and 15 bases lay between the germline ends. The CDR3 sequence is 15 residues long. The germline V gene has CDR1 SGHKS and CDR2 YYEKEE (reference sequence). The CDR3 coding sequence is TGTGCCAGCAGCTCTAGGACAGCCTTGGACACTGAAGCTTTCTTT. It is translated as CASSSRTALDTEAFF.

This clone was counted once. The chain employs TRBV5-1 and TRBJ2-1, with no clear D. Germline V gene data show CDR1 as SGHRS and CDR2 as YFSETQ. The CDR3 has 13 amino acids. V lost 0 bases to trimming and J lost 4 bases, with 5 bases between them. CDR3 protein: CASSLGLYNEQFF. The CDR3 DNA is TGCGCCAGCAGCTTGGGACTTTACAATGAGCAGTTCTTC.

This chain uses TRBV7-9 with TRBJ2-3, with D possibly TRBD2 on 6 matching bases. Germline CDR1 reads SEHNR; CDR2 reads FQNEAQ (reference sequence). Trimming left V 5 bases short and J 0 bases short, with 9 bases between. The CDR3 consists of 14 residues. CDR3 region: CASSQTSSTDTQYF. Written as DNA, the CDR3 is TGTGCCAGCAGCCAAACTAGCAGCACAGATACGCAGTATTTT.

This clone was recorded once. V is TRBV2 and J is TRBJ2-5, with TRBD2 identical over 7 bases. Trimming took 4 bases from V and 10 from J; bases not matched to a gene: 24. The V gene's germline CDR1 is SNHLY and CDR2 FYNNEI. This CDR3 is built from 18 residues. The CDR3 DNA is TGTGCCAGCAGTGCTCGGCTAGCGGCGGGAGCGGGCCGTGGGGGCCAGTACTTC. Protein: CASSARLAAGAGRGGQYF.

This clone was seen a few times. The V gene is TRBV6-1, the J gene TRBJ2-3; the match to TRBD2 covers 14 bases. The J segment lost 3 bases and the V segment lost 4 bases, leaving 9 bases of the junction unmatched. CDR1 MNHNS and CDR2 SASEGT come from the germline V gene. This CDR3 comprises 18 residues. The CDR3 loop is CASSAEGLAGVVTDTQYF. The CDR3 DNA sequence: TGTGCCAGCAGTGCGGAGGGACTAGCGGGAGTCGTGACAGATACGCAGTATTTT.

This rearrangement joins TRBV6-6 to TRBJ1-2; no clear D gene. This CDR3 is built from 14 residues. Germline lookup yields CDR1 MNHNY and CDR2 SVGAGI (reference sequence). Trimming left V 6 bases short and J 2 bases short, with 13 bases between. The CDR3 DNA reads TGTGCCAGCAGCCACGGGAACATCAACTATGGCTACACCTTC. Translation gives CASSHGNINYGYTF.

The chain employs TRBV18 and TRBJ1-1; possibly TRBD1 for D (5 bases). Germline V gives CDR1 KGHSH, CDR2 LQKENI. The CDR3 length is 13 residues. The V and J ends lost 5 bases and 3 bases respectively, with 10 bases between them. The CDR3 coding sequence is TGTGCCAGCTCAAGCAGGGTTTACACTGAAGCTTTCTTT. Protein sequence: CASSSRVYTEAFF.

The chain has TRBV11-2 and TRBJ2-5; 14 positions agree with TRBD2. V was clipped by 2 bases and J by 4 bases; unmatched bases: 6. The CDR3 has 17 amino acids. CDR1 is SGHAT and CDR2 is FQNNGV in the germline V gene. CDR3 DNA: TGTGCCAGCAGCTTACGGAAGGGACTAGCGGGAGCAGAGACCCAGTACTTC. Translated, it gives CASSLRKGLAGAETQYF.

The chain carries TRBV13 and TRBJ2-3; 10 positions match TRBD2. With V trimmed by 4 bases and J by 0 bases, 4 bases remained unmatched. This CDR3 contains 16 residues. Germline lookup yields CDR1 PRHDT and CDR2 FYEKMQ (reference sequence). This CDR3 is CASSSRTSGSTDTQYF. CDR3 sequence (DNA): TGTGCCAGCAGCTCCCGGACTAGCGGAAGCACAGATACGCAGTATTTT.

This clone was found once. The chain has TRBV5-1 and TRBJ2-7, with a tentative D call TRBD1 (5 bases). The length of the CDR3 is 13 residues. The V end lost 0 bases, the J end lost 3 bases, and 7 bases lay between the germline ends. In germline, CDR1 is SGHRS, CDR2 YFSETQ. The DNA for the CDR3 is TGCGCCAGCAGCTTGGGACAGCACTACGAGCAGTACTTC. This sequence encodes CASSLGQHYEQYF.

Only one count was recorded for this clone. The chain employs TRBV18 and TRBJ2-7, with D maybe TRBD2 (5 bases). The CDR3 contains 16 residues. CDR1 and CDR2 (germline): KGHSH, LQKENI. V was cut by 0 bases and J by 3 bases, with 15 bases left in between. The CDR3 is CASSPPGSGRNYEQYF. CDR3 in DNA: TGTGCCAGCTCACCACCTGGGAGTGGTCGAAACTACGAGCAGTACTTC.

This clone came up once. The gene calls are TRBV2 and TRBJ2-6, with a possible D match to TRBD1 (5 bases). V lost 3 bases, J lost 2 bases, and 11 bases lay in between. Germline V CDR1 and CDR2: SNHLY, FYNNEI. CDR3 size: 16 residues. This chain's CDR3 is CASSDHRKAGANVLTF. CDR3 DNA: TGTGCCAGCAGTGACCACAGGAAAGCTGGGGCCAACGTCCTGACTTTC.

The chain uses TRBV7-8 and TRBJ1-2; TRBD1 agrees at 7 bases. The germline gives CDR1 SGHVS, CDR2 FQNEAQ. After removal of 0 bases from V and 4 bases from J, the junction contained 8 bases not matched to a gene. The CDR3 sequence is 16 residues long. Written as DNA, the CDR3 is TGTGCCAGCAGCTTAGCGACACCAGGGGGAGTCTATGGCTACACCTTC. Translation gives CASSLATPGGVYGYTF.

The V gene is TRBV21-1, the J gene TRBJ1-3; TRBD1 is the table's D call and was not checked against the DNA. TRBV21-1 represents a pseudogene. This CDR3 spans 16 amino acids. CDR3 sequence: CASSKSGQITGNTIYF. The CDR3 nucleotides read TGTGCCAGCAGCAAAAGTGGACAGATCACAGGAAACACCATATATTTT.

J is TRBJ2-5 and V is TRBV6-1; 8 bases match TRBD1. After removal of 5 bases from V and 3 bases from J, the junction contained 5 bases not matched to a gene. The CDR3 consists of 14 residues. From germline, CDR1 is MNHNS and CDR2 SASEGT. The chain's CDR3 is CASSLRTGKETQYF. The DNA of the CDR3 is TGTGCCAGCAGTCTACGGACAGGGAAAGAGACCCAGTACTTC.

The rearrangement links TRBV5-8 to TRBJ1-2, with D uncertain. CDR3 length: 13 amino acids. Germline values: CDR1 SGHTS, CDR2 YDEGEE. V shed 1 base and J shed 8 bases, with 12 bases lying between them. This CDR3 reads CASSLPVTLGYTF. In nucleotides, the CDR3 is TGTGCCAGCAGCTTGCCAGTCACCCTGGGCTACACCTTC.

This clone appeared once. The V gene is TRBV6-5, the J gene TRBJ2-7; TRBD2 is a possible D gene (6 bases). Between the trimmed V and J ends, which lost 8 bases and 5 bases, there was a span of 10 bases. This CDR3 spans 11 amino acids. From germline, CDR1 is MNHEY and CDR2 SVGAGI. The CDR3 nucleotides read TGTGCCAGCGGGAGGAGCAACGAGCAGTACTTC. The encoded protein is CASGRSNEQYF.

CDR3 amino acids: CASSVERETDYEQYF. The DNA for the CDR3 is TGTGCCAGTAGTGTCGAGCGGGAGACCGACTACGAGCAGTACTTC. The V call is TRBV19, the J call TRBJ2-7; 8 bases align to TRBD2. The CDR3 sequence is 15 residues long. V lost 5 bases, J lost 3 bases, and 9 bases stayed unmatched. The germline gives CDR1 LNHDA, CDR2 SQIVND (reference sequence).